This T cell receptor (beta chain) is from a study of shared clonotypes between healthy human individuals (dated by TCRdb to the early 2020s). Background on the whole study: The cohort comprised two women and a few men aged 18 to 49 years. Blood TCR repertoires of a handful of healthy adults were deeply sequenced to estimate repertoire size and the extent of clonotype sharing between individuals. To increase sequencing depth and limit assay-specific biases, TCR repertoire library preparation and sequencing were carried out by different laboratories using diverse techniques. Per donor, three plates each were used for CD4 naive and CD4 memory, two for CD8 naive, and one for CD8 memory. Per donor, leukapheresis produced somewhere between about 0.8 and 9 billion PBMCs. Here is what the overall study found, with its caveats: Larger estimated clonotype richness was generally found for naive subsets than for memory subsets. Sharing across several donors was observed for about 4.8% of naive CD4, about 3.2% of naive CD8, roughly 2.4% of memory CD4, and 0.4% of memory CD8 clonotypes. The small number of donors limited the genetic and exposure-history diversity represented. Sampling was restricted to blood, and TCR repertoires in tissues likely differ from the TCR repertoires found in blood. Rarefaction of sorted-subset datasets indicated incomplete sequencing despite the large sequencing depth. Pairwise subsampling led to the expectation that sequencing depth would affect the degree of clonotype sharing among donors. Clonotypes shared by all four sorted-subset donors showed higher generation probabilities than non-shared clonotypes.

Concerning this clone itself: Its antigen remains undetermined. Base qualities are missing; no much larger clone stands one base away.

The germline V end is reduced by 1 base and the J end by 5 bases; junction bases left unmatched: 6. The CDR3, from cysteine to phenylalanine, totals 15 residues. Kept here is only the CDR3 DNA, which spans 45 bases and is read in frame from base 1. The germline V gene gives CDR1 as MGHDK and CDR2 as SYGVNS. Using the deep immunoSEQ assay, multiplex PCR amplified TCR CDR3 regions from genomic DNA. Extracted genomic DNA from each cell subset was distributed evenly across all wells of several immunoSEQ 96-well plates, and each plate was treated as a replicate. For sorted subsets, around 200 ng genomic DNA, equal to about 30,000 T cell genomes, was loaded into each replicate PCR. The purified libraries were quantified using a Qubit 3.0 fluorometer, sized with a Bioanalyzer 2100, and then quantified again using the KAPA Library Quantification kit. Each immunoSEQ 96-well plate was sequenced on its own single-read 150-cycle Illumina NextSeq 550 flow cell. Turning to the authors' computational methods: Because only junctional sequences without quality scores were contained in the immunoSEQ output, filtering matching that applied to full-length reads could not be performed. To assign V/J genes and CDR3, sequences were annotated against IMGT germline references using PyIR, a Python wrapper for IgBLAST v1.9. Any read was removed if the V/J assignment was weak (E-value above 1e-6), the CDR3 was missing, or the read contained stop codons, out-of-frame junctions, or ambiguous translated residues. V3J clonotypes were defined by identical inferred V gene, J gene, and CDR3 amino acid sequence. Percentage overlap between repertoires was computed as shared unique clonotypes divided by the size of the smaller repertoire. Three approaches were used to assess repertoire richness: RTK rarefaction, the Chao1 estimator, and Recon v2.1 estimates of unobserved clonotypes. OLGA was used to compute generation probabilities for all TCRbeta clonotypes that the gDNA method yielded from a few donors. What TCRdb holds here is the immuneACCESS table cut down to in-frame rearrangements. Part of the clones is not present; checked against another copy, under half of the missing clones reflect an unresolved V gene, and the others are unexplained. That table is the source of V, J and clone size, and D and trimming were worked out from the DNA. This sample holds some 1,900,000 clones; about 95% were observed only once. The ten most abundant clones make up more than 0.95% of the sample.

CD8 naive samples consisted of CD45RO-negative cells that were positively selected for CCR7, yielding a CD45RA+CCR7+ population without TemRA cells. The donors were healthy, HIV-negative adults with no recently reported acute infections or vaccinations. Only Caucasian adults living in Nashville, Tennessee, USA were represented among the donors. After blood collection by leukapheresis, PBMCs were isolated using Ficoll-Histopaque density gradient centrifugation and then cryopreserved in the vapor phase of liquid nitrogen. Analytical flow cytometry was used to check the purity and quantity of each magnetically sorted T cell population. Each sorted fraction had its genomic DNA isolated and then quantified by UV absorbance on a Nanodrop 2000c.

The clonotype comes from a man between 18 and 29 years old in good health. The V and J segments used are TRBV25-1 and TRBJ2-7; 9 central nucleotides agree with TRBD1. Sequencing was done on a sample of naive CD8+ T cells sorted from blood. The cell subset or site label, as the study defines it: CD45RA+CCR7+. CDR3 protein: CASSEWGTGPHEQYF. The DNA sequence is given as TGTGCCAGCAGTGAATGGGGGACAGGGCCCCACGAGCAGTACTTC.